This T cell receptor beta chain was recovered during a study of blood T cells in healthy people across ages. Whole-study context: About one barcoded TCR beta cDNA was captured per two T cells.

Total RNA amounts of at least 6 micrograms were extracted per sample. Study observations and caveats: Expanded clonotype shifts may have been confounded, as the donors had an unknown CMV status. In older individuals, TCR beta diversity per million T cells was lower, falling roughly linearly with age.

PCR was performed a second time for roughly 7 to 12 cycles using a sample-barcoded 5' primer and a J-beta primer mix. TCRdb called the 5' RACE reads again in MiXCR, with one record for every CDR3 protein. The sample holds roughly 930,000 distinct CDR3 sequences, 40% to 60% seen once. This clonotype was observed a handful of times. Antigen: not known. The sample taken for sequencing was blood. This clonotype was obtained from a man aged 30-40 years in good health.

CDR3 loop: CASSLKGGQETQYF. The DNA for the CDR3 is TGCGCCAGCAGCTTGAAAGGGGGCCAAGAGACCCAGTACTTC. The rearrangement uses TRBV5-1 and TRBJ2-5, with TRBD1 as a possible D gene (6 bases). Per the germline V gene, CDR1 is SGHRS and CDR2 is YFSETQ. The CDR3 contains 14 residues. V was clipped by 1 base and J by 1 base, with 8 bases between them.